This T cell receptor (beta chain) was sequenced in a study of T cells and Merkel cell carcinoma outcomes. General study results and limits: In Merkel cell carcinoma, repertoire and T-cell density reportedly predicted outcomes.

Comment on this clone: Its antigen remains unidentified.

The table came from immunoSEQ multiplex PCR; TCRdb's copy has only in-frame clones and leaves some out. Here the sample spans roughly 15,000 clones, roughly 76% being singletons. The V end lost 1 base, the J end lost 2 bases, and 9 bases lay between the germline ends. The germline gives CDR1 GTSNPN, CDR2 SVGIG (reference sequence). This CDR3 region has 14 residues. The chain carries TRBV30 and TRBJ1-5; D is uncertain. The origin of this receptor is a human donor with Merkel cell carcinoma. Sequencing was done on a sample of tumor tissue from Merkel cell carcinoma. The CDR3 coding sequence is TGTGCCTGGAGTGGGGGTGGTGGCAATCAGCCCCAGCATTTT. It encodes CAWSGGGGNQPQHF.